The clone carrying this T cell receptor beta chain appeared a few times. Each CDR3 protein is one row after TCRdb ran MiXCR on the RT-PCR reads. Of around 580,000 distinct CDR3 sequences listed, around 13% are singletons. The sample originates from a study of response to subunit inactivated influenza vaccine. Trimming removed 2 bases from V and 5 bases from J, with 12 bases in between. CDR1 and CDR2 from the germline V gene are SGHTA and FQGNSA. The CDR3 runs to 14 residues. The material sequenced was PBMCs from blood, taken 12 days after vaccination. The rearrangement joins TRBV7-2 to TRBJ2-5; maybe TRBD1 (5 bases). This receptor was taken from a man in his fifties who received an inactivated influenza vaccine. The CDR3 loop reads CASSLQIRAETQYF. In DNA, the CDR3 is TGTGCCAGCAGCTTACAAATCAGGGCTGAGACCCAGTACTTC.